A selection of T cell receptor beta chains follows, all from one sample in a study of CD8 T cells in Susac syndrome. Using its own MiXCR run on the immunoSEQ multiplex PCR reads, TCRdb lists one record per CDR3 protein. Of about 200,000 distinct CDR3 sequences in the sample, roughly nine tenths were seen once. The sample taken for sequencing was CD4+ T cells from PBMCs. These receptors all come from a human donor with Susac syndrome. Both conserved end residues are part of each CDR3. D genes are given only for firm matches. Clone size is not always given. Where it is, it says once, few, many or a class for expanded clones.

j_call	v_call	d_call	clone_size	cdr3_aa	cdr3_nt
TRBJ1-1	TRBV29-1	TRBD1	-	CSVRPGQLMNTEAFF	TGCAGCGTTCGCCCGGGACAGCTCATGAACACTGAAGCTTTCTTT
TRBJ2-1	TRBV7-2	-	-	CASRPTRIASNEQFF	TGTGCCAGCAGGCCGACTAGAATTGCGTCCAATGAGCAGTTCTTC
TRBJ1-5	TRBV2	TRBD1	once	CASSPDRNRNQPQHF	TGTGCCAGCAGTCCGGACAGGAATAGAAATCAGCCCCAGCATTTT
TRBJ2-5	TRBV30	TRBD2	-	CAWSVTWASGGETQYF	TGTGCCTGGAGTGTGACTTGGGCTAGCGGGGGGGAGACCCAGTACTTC
TRBJ2-3	TRBV20-1	-	-	CSALRRGTDTQYF	TGCAGTGCTCTCCGCAGGGGCACAGATACGCAGTATTTT
TRBJ2-7	TRBV7-2	-	-	CASSLRQGNLYEQYF	TGTGCCAGCAGCTTACGGCAGGGTAACCTCTACGAGCAGTACTTC
TRBJ1-2	TRBV29-1	TRBD1	-	CSVVLGQGSNYGYTF	TGCAGCGTTGTTCTGGGACAGGGCTCTAACTATGGCTACACCTTC
TRBJ1-1	TRBV20-1	-	-	CSASWPNTEAFF	TGCAGTGCTAGTTGGCCGAACACTGAAGCTTTCTTT
TRBJ2-7	TRBV6-2/TRBV6-3	TRBD1	-	CASTGAGYEQYF	TGTGCCTCGACAGGGGCGGGGTACGAGCAGTACTTC
TRBJ2-3	TRBV12-5	TRBD2	-	CASGLGLAGGDTQYF	TGTGCTAGTGGTTTGGGACTAGCGGGAGGAGATACGCAGTATTTT
TRBJ2-7	TRBV28	-	-	CASEGSTYEQYF	TGTGCCAGCGAGGGGTCCACCTACGAGCAGTACTTC
TRBJ2-5	TRBV5-6	TRBD2	-	CASSLHASGRETQYF	TGTGCCAGCAGCCTCCACGCTAGCGGAAGAGAGACCCAGTACTTC
TRBJ2-5	TRBV2	-	-	CASSDIRETQYF	TGTGCCAGCAGTGATATACGGGAGACCCAGTACTTC
TRBJ2-2	TRBV7-9	-	-	CASSFTGELFF	TGTGCCAGCAGCTTCACCGGGGAGCTGTTTTTT
TRBJ2-1	TRBV4-1	-	-	CASSQGRASSYNEQFF	TGCGCCAGCAGCCAAGGTCGGGCAAGCTCCTACAATGAGCAGTTCTTC
TRBJ2-5	TRBV15	TRBD1	-	CATSRDGTGRETQYF	TGTGCCACCAGCAGAGATGGGACAGGGAGAGAGACCCAGTACTTC